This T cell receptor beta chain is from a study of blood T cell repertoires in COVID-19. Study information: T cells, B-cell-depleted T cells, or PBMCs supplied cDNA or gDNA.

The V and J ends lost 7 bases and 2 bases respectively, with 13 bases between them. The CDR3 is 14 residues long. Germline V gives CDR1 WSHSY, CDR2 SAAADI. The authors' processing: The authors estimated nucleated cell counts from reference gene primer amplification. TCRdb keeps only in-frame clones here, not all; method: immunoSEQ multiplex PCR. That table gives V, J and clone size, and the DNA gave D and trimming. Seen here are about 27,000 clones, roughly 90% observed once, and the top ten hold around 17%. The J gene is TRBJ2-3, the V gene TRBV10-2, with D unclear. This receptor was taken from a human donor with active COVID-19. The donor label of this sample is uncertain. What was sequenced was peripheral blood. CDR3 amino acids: CASTVIAITDTQYF. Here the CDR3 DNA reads TGCGCCAGCACCGTTATAGCAATCACAGATACGCAGTATTTT.